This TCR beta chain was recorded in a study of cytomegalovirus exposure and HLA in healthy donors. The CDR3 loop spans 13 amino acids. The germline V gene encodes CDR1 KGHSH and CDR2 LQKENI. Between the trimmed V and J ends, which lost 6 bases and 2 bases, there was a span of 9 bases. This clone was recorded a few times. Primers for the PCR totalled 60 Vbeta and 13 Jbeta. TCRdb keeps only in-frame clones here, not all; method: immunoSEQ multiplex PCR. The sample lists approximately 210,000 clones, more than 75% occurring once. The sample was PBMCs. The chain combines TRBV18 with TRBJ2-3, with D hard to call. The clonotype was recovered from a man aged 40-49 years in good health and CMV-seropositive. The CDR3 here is CASSPKNTDTQYF. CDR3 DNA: TGTGCCAGCTCCCCCAAAAACACAGATACGCAGTATTTT.